This T cell receptor (beta chain) was sequenced in a study of T cells in Graves' hyperthyroidism and ophthalmopathy. For the study at large: Peripheral blood sampling occurred at initial diagnosis, before any treatment.

Findings of the study overall: Onset of ophthalmopathy came a median roughly 6.4 months after the model predicted it.

RNA transcripts were the template for amplifying TCR beta CDR3 regions. The HTBI set primed first-round TCR CDR3 RT-PCR. TCRdb independently ran MiXCR on the multiplex PCR reads; one entry per CDR3 protein. The table includes about 400,000 distinct CDR3 sequences, around an eighth detected once. Diagnosing involved the use of clinical symptoms, serum thyroxine and TRAb, thyroid ultrasound and orbital computed tomography. This clonotype was detected ten times or more. Its antigen is unknown. Trimming cost V 9 bases and J 7 bases; bases outside gene matches: 18. The CDR3 is 17 residues long. Germline-derived CDR1 and CDR2 are SNHLY and FYNNEI.

This receptor was taken from a man aged 45-65 years with Graves' ophthalmopathy. V and J are TRBV2 and TRBJ2-1; 10 nucleotides match TRBD2. Sample: blood. CDR3 in DNA: TGTGCCAGTTCAACTAGGAGGGGGACTAGCGTCTTAAATGAGCAGTTCTTC. Its translation: CASSTRRGTSVLNEQFF.